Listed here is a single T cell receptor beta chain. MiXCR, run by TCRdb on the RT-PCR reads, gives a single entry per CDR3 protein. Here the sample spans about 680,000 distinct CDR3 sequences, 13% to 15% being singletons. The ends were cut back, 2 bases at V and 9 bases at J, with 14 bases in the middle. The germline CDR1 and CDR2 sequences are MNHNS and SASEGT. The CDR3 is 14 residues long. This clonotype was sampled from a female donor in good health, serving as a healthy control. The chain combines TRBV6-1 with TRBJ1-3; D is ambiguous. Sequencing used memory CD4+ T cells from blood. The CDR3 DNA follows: TGTGCCAGCAGTGAAAGGCCAAACCGGGGCACCATATATTTT. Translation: CASSERPNRGTIYF.